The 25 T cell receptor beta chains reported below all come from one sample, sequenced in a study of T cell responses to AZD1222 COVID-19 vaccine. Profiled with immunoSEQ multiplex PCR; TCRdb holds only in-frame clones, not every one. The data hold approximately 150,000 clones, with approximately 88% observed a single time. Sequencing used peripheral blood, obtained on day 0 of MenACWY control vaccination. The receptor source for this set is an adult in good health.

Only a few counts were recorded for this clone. CDR3 in amino acids: CASSFFQTLNTEAFF. The CDR3 nucleotides are TGTGCCAGCAGCTTCTTTCAGACTCTGAACACTGAAGCTTTCTTT. The chain is built from TRBV7-9 and TRBJ1-1; no clear D gene. Germline V gene lookup returns CDR1 SEHNR and CDR2 FQNEAQ (reference sequence). V gave up 3 bases and J gave up 0 bases, with 11 bases separating them. CDR3 length: 15 residues.

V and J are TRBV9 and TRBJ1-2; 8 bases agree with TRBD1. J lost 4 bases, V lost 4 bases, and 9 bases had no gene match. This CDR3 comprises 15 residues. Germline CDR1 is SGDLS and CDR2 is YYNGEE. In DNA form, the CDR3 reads TGTGCCAGCAGCCCCTGGACAGGGATCAGCTATGGCTACACCTTC. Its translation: CASSPWTGISYGYTF.

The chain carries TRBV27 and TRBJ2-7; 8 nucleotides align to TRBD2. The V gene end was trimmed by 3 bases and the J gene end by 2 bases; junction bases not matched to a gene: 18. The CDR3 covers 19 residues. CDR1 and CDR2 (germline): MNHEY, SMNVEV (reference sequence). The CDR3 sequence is CASSFIGGNSGINTYEQYF. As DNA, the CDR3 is TGTGCCAGCAGTTTTATCGGGGGGAATAGCGGGATAAACACCTACGAGCAGTACTTC.

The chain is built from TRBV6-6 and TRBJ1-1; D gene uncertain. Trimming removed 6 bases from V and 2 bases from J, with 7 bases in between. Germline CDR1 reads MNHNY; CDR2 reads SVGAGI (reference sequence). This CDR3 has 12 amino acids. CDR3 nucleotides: TGTGCCAGCAGCCTGGACAACACTGAAGCTTTCTTT. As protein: CASSLDNTEAFF.

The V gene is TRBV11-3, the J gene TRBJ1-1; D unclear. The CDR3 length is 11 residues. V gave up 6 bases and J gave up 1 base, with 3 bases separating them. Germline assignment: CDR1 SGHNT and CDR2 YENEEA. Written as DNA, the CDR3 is TGTGCCAGCAGTGGGAACACTGAAGCTTTCTTT. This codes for CASSGNTEAFF.

Here the CDR3 reads CASSSFTDTSSGANVLTF. The CDR3 DNA follows: TGTGCCAGCAGCTCCTTCACCGACACCAGCTCTGGGGCCAACGTCCTGACTTTC. This chain links TRBV7-9 with TRBJ2-6; unclear D gene. Germline V lookup: CDR1 SEHNR, CDR2 FQNEAQ (reference sequence). The V gene lost 4 bases and the J gene lost 0 bases, with 16 bases spanning the gap. The CDR3 extends over 18 amino acids. Supplemented by reference TRBV7-9 and TRBJ2-6, the full variable domain reads DTGVSQNPRHKITKRGQNVTFRCDPISEHNRLYWYRQTLGQGPEFLTYFQNEAQLEKSRLLSDRFSAERPKGSFSTLEIQRTEQGDSAMYLCASSSFTDTSSGANVLTFGAGSRLTVL.

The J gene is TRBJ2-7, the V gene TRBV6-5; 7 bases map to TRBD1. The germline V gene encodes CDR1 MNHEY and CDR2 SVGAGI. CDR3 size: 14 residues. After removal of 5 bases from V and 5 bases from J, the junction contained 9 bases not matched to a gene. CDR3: CASSTRDSVDEQYF. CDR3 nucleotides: TGTGCCAGCAGTACCCGGGACAGTGTGGACGAGCAGTACTTC.

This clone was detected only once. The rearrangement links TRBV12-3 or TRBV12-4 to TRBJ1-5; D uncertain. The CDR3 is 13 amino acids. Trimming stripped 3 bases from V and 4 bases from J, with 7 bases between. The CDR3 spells CASSLGENQPQHF. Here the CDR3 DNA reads TGTGCCAGCAGTTTGGGTGAAAATCAGCCCCAGCATTTT.

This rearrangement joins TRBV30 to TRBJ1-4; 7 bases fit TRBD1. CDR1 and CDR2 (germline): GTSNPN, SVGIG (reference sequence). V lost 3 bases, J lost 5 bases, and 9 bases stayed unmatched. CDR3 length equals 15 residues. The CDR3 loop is CAWSHPTGTNEKLFF. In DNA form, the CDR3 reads TGTGCCTGGAGCCATCCGACAGGGACCAATGAAAAACTGTTTTTT.

The DNA for the CDR3 is TGTGCCAGCAGCGCCGGCCCGGGCGGCTACACCTTC. Protein sequence: CASSAGPGGYTF. The chain couples TRBV9 to TRBJ1-2; D remains ambiguous. Germline CDR1 and CDR2: SGDLS and YYNGEE. This CDR3 comprises 12 residues. V was shortened by 3 bases and J by 8 bases, with 11 bases between the two germline ends.

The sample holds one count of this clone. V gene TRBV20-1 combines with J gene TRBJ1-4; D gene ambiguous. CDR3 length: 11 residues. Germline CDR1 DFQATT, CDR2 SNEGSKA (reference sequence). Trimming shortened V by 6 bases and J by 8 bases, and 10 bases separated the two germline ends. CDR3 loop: CSARQEEKLFF. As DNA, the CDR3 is TGCAGTGCCCGCCAGGAAGAAAAACTGTTTTTT.

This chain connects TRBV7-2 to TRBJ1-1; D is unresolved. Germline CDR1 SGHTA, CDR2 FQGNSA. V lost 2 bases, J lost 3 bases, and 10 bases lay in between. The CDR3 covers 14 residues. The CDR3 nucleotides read TGTGCCAGCAGCTTACAGTGGCGGGACACTGAAGCTTTCTTT. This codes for CASSLQWRDTEAFF.

The chain's CDR3 is CATSPKVAGGPGTQYF. CDR3 in DNA: TGTGCCACCAGCCCAAAGGTAGCGGGAGGGCCTGGGACCCAGTACTTC. The chain couples TRBV15 to TRBJ2-5, with 11 bases matching TRBD2. Unmatched junction bases numbered 12, after V lost 5 bases and J lost 7 bases. From germline, CDR1 is LNHNV and CDR2 YYDKDF (reference sequence). CDR3 length: 16 amino acids.

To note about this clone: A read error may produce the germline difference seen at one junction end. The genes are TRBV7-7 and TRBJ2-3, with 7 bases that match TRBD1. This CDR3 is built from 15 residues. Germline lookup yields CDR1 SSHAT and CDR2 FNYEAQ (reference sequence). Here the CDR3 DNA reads TGTGCTAGCAGCCTCAAGGGGGCTAGCACAGATACGCAGTATTTT. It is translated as CASSLKGASTDTQYF.

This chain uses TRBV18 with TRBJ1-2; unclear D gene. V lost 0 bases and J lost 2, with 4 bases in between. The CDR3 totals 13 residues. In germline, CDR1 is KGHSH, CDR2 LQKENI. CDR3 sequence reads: CASSPPENYGYTF. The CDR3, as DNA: TGTGCCAGCTCACCACCTGAGAACTATGGCTACACCTTC.

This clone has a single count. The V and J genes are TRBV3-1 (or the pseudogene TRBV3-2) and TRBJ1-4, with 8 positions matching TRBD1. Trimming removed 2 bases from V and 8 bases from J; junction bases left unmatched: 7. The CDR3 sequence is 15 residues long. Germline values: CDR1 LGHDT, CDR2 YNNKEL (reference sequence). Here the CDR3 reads CASSQRDRRDEKLFF. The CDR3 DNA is TGTGCCAGCAGCCAACGGGACAGGCGAGACGAAAAACTGTTTTTT.

The CDR3 region has the DNA TGTGCCTGGAGTGAGGTGGGGAACACTGAAGCTTTCTTT. Translation gives CAWSEVGNTEAFF. The genes are TRBV30 and TRBJ1-1; D not resolved. Germline assignment: CDR1 GTSNPN and CDR2 SVGIG (reference sequence). The CDR3 length is 13 residues. V lost 1 base to trimming and J lost 1 base, with 7 bases between them.

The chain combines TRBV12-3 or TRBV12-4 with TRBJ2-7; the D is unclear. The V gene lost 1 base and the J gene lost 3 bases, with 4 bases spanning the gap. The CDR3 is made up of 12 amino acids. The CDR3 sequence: CASSLGIYEQYF. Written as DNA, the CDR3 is TGTGCCAGCAGTTTAGGGATCTACGAGCAGTACTTC.

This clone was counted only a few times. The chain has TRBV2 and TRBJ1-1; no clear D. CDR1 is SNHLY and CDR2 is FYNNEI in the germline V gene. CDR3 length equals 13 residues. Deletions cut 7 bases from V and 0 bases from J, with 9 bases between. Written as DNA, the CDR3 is TGTGCCAGCATCCGTAGCGTGAACACTGAAGCTTTCTTT. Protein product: CASIRSVNTEAFF.

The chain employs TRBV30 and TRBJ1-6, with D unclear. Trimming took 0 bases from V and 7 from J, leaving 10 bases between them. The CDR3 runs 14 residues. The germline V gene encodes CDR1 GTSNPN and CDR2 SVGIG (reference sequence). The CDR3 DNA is TGTGCCTGGAGTGTACGACGGAACAATTCACCCCTCCACTTT. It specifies CAWSVRRNNSPLHF.

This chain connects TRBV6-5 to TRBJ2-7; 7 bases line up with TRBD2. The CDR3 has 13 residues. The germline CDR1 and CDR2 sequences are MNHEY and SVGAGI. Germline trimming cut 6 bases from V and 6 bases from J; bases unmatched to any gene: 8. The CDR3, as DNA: TGTGCCAGCAGCCCCAGGGAGGGGCGCGAGCAGTACTTC. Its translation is CASSPREGREQYF.

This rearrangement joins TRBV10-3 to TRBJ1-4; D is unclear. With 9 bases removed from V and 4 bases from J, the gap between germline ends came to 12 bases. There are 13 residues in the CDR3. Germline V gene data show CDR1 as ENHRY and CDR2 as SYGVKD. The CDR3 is CAMSPGSNEKLFF. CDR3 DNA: TGTGCCATGAGCCCCGGGAGTAATGAAAAACTGTTTTTT.

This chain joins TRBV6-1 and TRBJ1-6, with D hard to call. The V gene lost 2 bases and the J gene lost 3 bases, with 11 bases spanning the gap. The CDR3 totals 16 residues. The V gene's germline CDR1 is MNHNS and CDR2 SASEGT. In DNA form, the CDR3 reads TGTGCCAGCAGTGAACGGGCAGGCTACTATAATTCACCCCTCCACTTT. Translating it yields CASSERAGYYNSPLHF.

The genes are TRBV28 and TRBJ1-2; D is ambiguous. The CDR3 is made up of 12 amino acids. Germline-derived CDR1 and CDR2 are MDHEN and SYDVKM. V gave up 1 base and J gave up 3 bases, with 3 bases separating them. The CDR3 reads CASSLSDYGYTF. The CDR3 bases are TGTGCCAGCAGTTTATCGGACTATGGCTACACCTTC.

The DNA of the CDR3 is TGCGCCAGCAGCCCGATCCGACACACAGATACGCAGTATTTT. Protein: CASSPIRHTDTQYF. The chain employs TRBV5-1 and TRBJ2-3, with unresolved D. CDR3 length equals 14 residues. Trimming shortened V by 4 bases and J by 2 bases, and 11 bases separated the two germline ends. Germline V gives CDR1 SGHRS, CDR2 YFSETQ.